Shown below are 24 T cell receptor beta chains from a single sample sequenced in a study of blood T cells in healthy people across ages. Through a sample-barcoded 5' primer and a J-beta primer mix, a second PCR was run for roughly 6 to 11 cycles. One entry per CDR3 protein results from TCRdb running MiXCR on the 5' RACE reads. The sample consists of some 710,000 distinct CDR3 sequences, 22% of them appearing once. The sample consisted of blood. These receptors all come from a man between 65 and 85 years old in good health.

The chain is built from TRBV14 and TRBJ2-2, with 7 bases identical to TRBD1. Germline trimming cut 0 bases from V and 3 bases from J; bases unmatched to any gene: 13. The CDR3 covers 19 residues. Germline lookup yields CDR1 SGHDN and CDR2 FVKESK. CDR3 in DNA: TGTGCCAGCAGCCAAGAGGGGAGACAGGGCGGTTCCTACACCGGGGAGCTGTTTTTT. This sequence encodes CASSQEGRQGGSYTGELFF.

This clonotype appeared a few times. The chain couples TRBV18 to TRBJ1-6; possibly TRBD1 for D (5 bases). The germline V gene encodes CDR1 KGHSH and CDR2 LQKENI. The CDR3 covers 16 residues. V lost 3 bases and J lost 6, with 15 bases in between. CDR3 sequence (DNA): TGTGCCAGCTCACCGGCCAGGGCGTCTTCTAATTCACCCCTCCACTTT. Its protein is CASSPARASSNSPLHF.

This clonotype has a handful of counts. The chain joins TRBV7-9 to TRBJ2-1; possibly TRBD2 for D (6 bases). V gave up 10 bases and J gave up 4 bases, with 17 bases separating them. CDR3 size: 14 residues. Germline CDR1 reads SEHNR; CDR2 reads FQNEAQ (reference sequence). As DNA, the CDR3 is TGTGCCACTGACCCGGCGGACTATTACAATGAGCAGTTCTTC. Translating gives CATDPADYYNEQFF.

This clonotype was seen at least ten times. This chain connects TRBV12-3 or TRBV12-4 to TRBJ2-1, with 7 bases aligning to TRBD1. The CDR3 has 15 amino acids. V lost 5 bases, J lost 0 bases, and 4 bases stayed unmatched. CDR3 coding DNA: TGTGCCAGCAGTCACAGGGGTAGCTCCTACAATGAGCAGTTCTTC. Translation gives CASSHRGSSYNEQFF.

This clonotype turned up a few times. The V gene is TRBV29-1, the J gene TRBJ2-5; 8 bases are a match to TRBD1. CDR1 and CDR2 from the germline V gene are SQVTM and ANQGSEA. The CDR3 has 15 amino acids. The junction had 13 bases not matched to a gene; V was cut back by 5 bases and J by 5 bases. Here the CDR3 reads CSVFGRQGAHETQYF. In nucleotides, the CDR3 is TGCAGCGTTTTTGGGAGGCAGGGGGCGCACGAGACCCAGTACTTC.

This clonotype was observed many times. The chain employs TRBV15 and TRBJ2-3; 12 bases are shared with TRBD2. This CDR3 comprises 17 residues. V shed 1 base and J 3 bases; nucleotides not matched to a gene: 5. In germline, CDR1 is LNHNV, CDR2 YYDKDF (reference sequence). The CDR3 DNA reads TGTGCCACCAGCAGAGTACTAGCGGGGGGTTTGACAGATACGCAGTATTTT. This codes for CATSRVLAGGLTDTQYF.

The gene calls are TRBV28 and TRBJ2-3, with a tentative D call TRBD2 (6 bases). Trimming shortened V by 5 bases and J by 9 bases, and 21 bases separated the two germline ends. Germline assignment: CDR1 MDHEN and CDR2 SYDVKM. This CDR3 is built from 15 residues. The CDR3 nucleotides are TGTGCCAGCAGTCCTTTGGTGGGACTCCGAGACACGCAGTATTTT. Amino acid sequence: CASSPLVGLRDTQYF. Full variable domain (outside the CDR3, taken from reference TRBV28 and TRBJ2-3): DVKVTQSSRYLVKRTGEKVFLECVQDMDHENMFWYRQDPGLGLRLIYFSYDVKMKEKGDIPEGYSVSREKKERFSLILESASTNQTSMYLCASSPLVGLRDTQYFGPGTRLTVL.

This sequence joins TRBV11-2 and TRBJ1-6, with D perhaps TRBD1 (5 bases). Germline V gives CDR1 SGHAT, CDR2 FQNNGV. The CDR3 sequence is 13 residues long. V was cut by 6 bases and J by 10 bases, with 13 bases left in between. The CDR3 bases are TGTGCCAGCAGACTAGGGGCCGGCTCACCCCTCCACTTT. This sequence encodes CASRLGAGSPLHF.

The rearrangement joins TRBV29-1 to TRBJ2-3, with TRBD1 matching over 8 bases. The CDR3 loop spans 13 amino acids. Unmatched junction bases numbered 5, after V lost 5 bases and J lost 4 bases. Germline V gene sequence: CDR1 SQVTM, CDR2 ANQGSEA. CDR3 residues: CSVYYRGADTQYF. For the CDR3, the DNA is TGCAGCGTTTATTACAGGGGGGCAGATACGCAGTATTTT.

There are a few counts of this clonotype. The chain couples TRBV6-2 or TRBV6-3 to TRBJ1-5; no clear D. Trimming removed 2 bases at V and 2 bases at J, with 7 bases between. This CDR3 comprises 14 residues. Per germline, CDR1 MNHEY and CDR2 SVGEGT. CDR3 region: CASSYVQGNQPQHF. CDR3 sequence (DNA): TGTGCCAGCAGTTACGTACAAGGCAATCAGCCCCAGCATTTT.

This clonotype was observed a few times. The genes are TRBV5-1 and TRBJ1-2; no definite D call. Trimming shortened V by 5 bases and J by 6 bases, and 14 bases separated the two germline ends. Germline V gene data show CDR1 as SGHRS and CDR2 as YFSETQ. The CDR3 is made up of 13 amino acids. In nucleotides, the CDR3 is TGCGCCAGCAGGGCTACGACTGCGGATGGCTACACCTTC. Its translation is CASRATTADGYTF.

This clonotype was observed once. The chain carries TRBV10-3 and TRBJ2-1, with D tentatively TRBD1 or TRBD2 (5 bases each). Germline V gene data show CDR1 as ENHRY and CDR2 as SYGVKD. The length of the CDR3 is 16 residues. V was shortened by 4 bases and J by 5 bases, with 18 bases between the two germline ends. CDR3 protein: CAISAALGTGDNEQFF. In nucleotides, the CDR3 is TGTGCCATCAGTGCCGCGTTGGGGACGGGTGACAATGAGCAGTTCTTC.

The chain is built from TRBV13 and TRBJ2-1; D unclear. Deletions cut 0 bases from V and 5 bases from J, with 11 bases between. The V gene's germline CDR1 is PRHDT and CDR2 FYEKMQ (reference sequence). The CDR3 spans 15 residues. CDR3 in DNA: TGTGCCAGCAGCTTAGGGGGGTTCTTCGACAATGAGCAGTTCTTC. This sequence encodes CASSLGGFFDNEQFF.

This clonotype was counted between two and nine times. The chain employs TRBV6-5 and TRBJ2-5; TRBD1 aligns across 7 bases. The assigned J gene may be wrong: the sequence end matches TRBJ2-7 better. Germline values: CDR1 MNHEY, CDR2 SVGAGI. The length of the CDR3 is 15 residues. CDR3 sequence: CASSYSYRGSYEQYF. The CDR3 bases are TGTGCCAGCAGTTACTCGTACAGGGGATCCTACGAGCAGTACTTC.

The chain employs TRBV10-3 and TRBJ2-1, with 9 bases lining up with TRBD2. There are 13 residues in the CDR3. The germline CDR1 and CDR2 sequences are ENHRY and SYGVKD. V lost 6 bases, J lost 10 bases, and 7 bases stayed unmatched. CDR3 in amino acids: CAISLAGVREQFF. As DNA, the CDR3 is TGTGCCATCAGCTTAGCGGGAGTACGGGAGCAGTTCTTC.

The chain has TRBV20-1 and TRBJ1-4, with D hard to call. The CDR3 has 17 residues. The V gene's germline CDR1 is DFQATT and CDR2 SNEGSKA (reference sequence). V was trimmed by 0 bases and J by 6 bases, leaving 20 bases between them. CDR3 in DNA: TGCAGTGCTAGAGATTTCCTCAAAAACAGCGGGGATGAAAAACTGTTTTTT. It specifies CSARDFLKNSGDEKLFF.

V is TRBV20-1 and J is TRBJ1-2; D is possibly TRBD1 (5 bases). V was cut by 2 bases and J by 0 bases, with 13 bases left in between. Germline CDR1 DFQATT, CDR2 SNEGSKA (reference sequence). The CDR3 loop spans 15 amino acids. The DNA for the CDR3 is TGCAGTGCTAGACCGGGACGTTCAGCTAACTATGGCTACACCTTC. The encoded protein is CSARPGRSANYGYTF.

This clonotype was observed a few times. The rearrangement joins TRBV30 to TRBJ1-4; D gene unclear. V dropped 3 bases and J dropped 12 bases, with 17 bases sitting between them. CDR1 is GTSNPN, CDR2 SVGIG, per germline (reference sequence). The CDR3 has 13 residues. The CDR3 protein is CAWRWESFGELFF. CDR3 coding DNA: TGTGCCTGGAGGTGGGAGAGCTTTGGGGAACTGTTTTTT. The complete variable domain, with remaining parts taken from reference TRBV30 and TRBJ1-4, reads SQTIHQWPATLVQPVGSPLSLECTVEGTSNPNLYWYRQAAGRGLQLLFYSVGIGQISSEVPQNLSASRPQDRQFILSSKKLLLSDSGFYLCAWRWESFGELFFGSGTQLSVL.

V and J are TRBV20-1 and TRBJ1-4; D might be TRBD1 (5 bases). The CDR3 has 12 amino acids. CDR1 and CDR2 (germline): DFQATT, SNEGSKA (reference sequence). V was pared by 2 bases and J by 8 bases, with 9 bases between. CDR3 sequence reads: CSARQGTEKLFF. DNA of the CDR3: TGCAGTGCTAGACAGGGAACAGAAAAACTGTTTTTT.

A few counts support this clonotype. The V call is TRBV6-2 or TRBV6-3, the J call TRBJ2-2; 10 bases are a match to TRBD2. V gave up 4 bases and J gave up 3 bases; unmatched junction bases: 11. Germline assignment: CDR1 MNHEY and CDR2 SVGEGT. The CDR3 has 18 amino acids. The CDR3 region has the DNA TGTGCCAGCAGTTTCGCTCTAGCGGGAGTGTTAGACACCGGGGAGCTGTTTTTT. Translated: CASSFALAGVLDTGELFF.

V is TRBV20-1 and J is TRBJ2-5; 8 nucleotides line up with TRBD1. CDR1 and CDR2 from the germline V gene are DFQATT and SNEGSKA (reference sequence). The CDR3 length is 13 residues. The V gene end was trimmed by 6 bases and the J gene end by 5 bases; junction bases not matched to a gene: 8. CDR3 sequence: CSAENRGSETQYF. The DNA of the CDR3 is TGCAGTGCAGAAAACAGGGGGTCGGAGACCCAGTACTTC.

This clonotype was seen more than once but under ten times. J is TRBJ1-3 and V is TRBV20-1; 7 nucleotides match TRBD1. Looked up from germline, CDR1 is DFQATT and CDR2 is SNEGSKA (reference sequence). The CDR3 runs to 16 residues. After removal of 4 bases from V and 0 bases from J, the junction contained 9 bases not matched to a gene. The chain's CDR3 is CSATQGVSFSGNTIYF. CDR3 nucleotide sequence: TGCAGTGCTACCCAGGGGGTATCCTTCTCTGGAAACACCATATATTTT.

This clonotype was detected only a few times. The chain employs TRBV28 and TRBJ2-2; TRBD2 aligns across 13 bases. The J segment lost 0 bases and the V segment lost 6 bases, leaving 4 bases of the junction unmatched. Per germline, CDR1 MDHEN and CDR2 SYDVKM. CDR3 size: 17 residues. The CDR3, as DNA: TGTGCCAGCAGCCGGGGACTAGCGGGGCCGAACACCGGGGAGCTGTTTTTT. Amino acids: CASSRGLAGPNTGELFF.

This clonotype appeared a few times. This could be a read error, since a much larger clone is one nucleotide away. This chain connects TRBV9 to TRBJ1-3; tentatively, D is TRBD1 (6 bases). The germline V and J ends were trimmed by 7 bases and 2 bases, with 22 bases remaining between them. The germline gives CDR1 SGDLS, CDR2 YYNGEE. CDR3 length: 17 amino acids. The CDR3 DNA is TGTGCCAGCGGCGCTACGAAGAACAGGGTGGCTGGAAACACCATATATTTT. Translation gives CASGATKNRVAGNTIYF. Looking up the rest from reference TRBV9 and TRBJ1-3 gives the full variable domain: DSGVTQTPKHLITATGQRVTLRCSPRSGDLSVYWYQQSLDQGLQFLIQYYNGEERAKGNILERFSAQQFPDLHSELNLSSLELGDSALYFCASGATKNRVAGNTIYFGEGSWLTVV.